Below, one TCR beta chain is given with its context. Its antigen remains unknown. CDR3 length equals 15 residues. With 0 bases removed from V and 7 bases from J, the gap between germline ends came to 13 bases. Germline V gene lookup returns CDR1 SGHVS and CDR2 FNYEAQ. Clones were read by immunoSEQ multiplex PCR, and TCRdb kept only the in-frame ones, dropping some. The sample shows 100,000 to 150,000 clones, roughly 90% of them seen only once. While the first cohort had 700 or so subjects, the donors belonged to the separate validation cohort of fewer than 150 subjects. This sample is drawn from a study of cytomegalovirus exposure and HLA in healthy donors. Whole-study results and caveats: Researchers reported that a few CMV-associated chains were confirmed in vitro as CMV antigen-specific. In the 130 or so validation repertoires, approximately 94% of cluster scores exceeded 0, per a later analysis.

The genes are TRBV7-6 and TRBJ1-5, with D perhaps matching TRBD1 (5 bases). This sequence was found in a man aged 25-45 years in good health and CMV-seronegative. The sample comprised PBMCs. The CDR3 protein is CASSLAGPGGQPQHF. DNA of the CDR3: TGTGCCAGCAGCTTAGCGGGACCGGGGGGGCAGCCCCAGCATTTT.